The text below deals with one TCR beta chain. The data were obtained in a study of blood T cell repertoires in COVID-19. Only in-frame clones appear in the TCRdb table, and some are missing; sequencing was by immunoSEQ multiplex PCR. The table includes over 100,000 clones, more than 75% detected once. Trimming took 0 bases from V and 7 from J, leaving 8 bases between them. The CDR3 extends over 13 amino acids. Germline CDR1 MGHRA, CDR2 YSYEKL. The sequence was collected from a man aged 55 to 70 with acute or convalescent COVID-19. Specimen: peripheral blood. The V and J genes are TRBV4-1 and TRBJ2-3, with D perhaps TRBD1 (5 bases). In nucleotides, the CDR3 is TGCGCCAGCAGCCAAGAGACAGCATATACGCAGTATTTT. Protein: CASSQETAYTQYF.